One and the same sample provided the 10 T cell receptor beta chains below, sequenced in a study of T cell changes during pregnancy in multiple sclerosis. Sequencing was performed with immunoSEQ multiplex PCR; in TCRdb, only in-frame clones are kept and a portion is missing. The sample includes tens of thousands of clones, 75% to 95% of them seen just once. The sequences come from CD8+ T cells from peripheral blood mononuclear cells, collected after pregnancy. The receptors shown here come from a female donor with multiple sclerosis, enrolled in a pregnancy study.

The rearrangement links TRBV9 to TRBJ2-1; 11 nucleotides match TRBD2. Germline V gene data show CDR1 as SGDLS and CDR2 as YYNGEE. This CDR3 is 17 amino acids long. V trimming: 0 bases; J trimming: 8 bases; junction bases outside the gene matches: 10. The chain's CDR3 is CASSVARVNSGRDEQFF. The CDR3 DNA is TGTGCCAGCAGCGTAGCGAGGGTGAATAGCGGGAGGGATGAGCAGTTCTTC.

The CDR3 sequence is CASSQRTGGRHYNSPLHF. CDR3 sequence (DNA): TGTGCCAGCAGTCAACGGACAGGGGGAAGGCATTATAATTCACCCCTCCACTTT. The chain links TRBV27 to TRBJ1-6; 10 nucleotides line up with TRBD1. This CDR3 spans 18 amino acids. Trimming took 5 bases from V and 4 from J; bases not matched to a gene: 11. The germline gives CDR1 MNHEY, CDR2 SMNVEV (reference sequence).

The rearrangement uses TRBV5-1 and TRBJ1-1; D is uncertain. V lost 0 bases and J lost 2, with 8 bases in between. Germline V lookup: CDR1 SGHRS, CDR2 YFSETQ. This CDR3 has 14 amino acids. The CDR3 DNA follows: TGCGCCAGCAGCTTGGACGGGGTAAACACTGAAGCTTTCTTT. Encoded protein: CASSLDGVNTEAFF.

CDR3 sequence (DNA): TGTGCCAGCAGCGCCGTACAGGGGAGAGGCTACACCTTC. Translating gives CASSAVQGRGYTF. The J gene is TRBJ1-2, the V gene TRBV6-1; 7 bases map to TRBD1. CDR1 MNHNS and CDR2 SASEGT come from the germline V gene. The CDR3 spans 13 residues. The V segment lost 6 bases and the J segment 8 bases; nucleotides outside the gene matches: 9.

The J gene is TRBJ1-2, the V gene TRBV10-3; possible D gene TRBD1, 6 bases. CDR1 is ENHRY and CDR2 is SYGVKD in the germline V gene. V was cut by 3 bases and J by 3 bases, with 11 bases left in between. The CDR3 spans 14 residues. CDR3 protein: CAISEDQGHYGYTF. The CDR3 bases are TGTGCCATCAGTGAAGATCAGGGGCACTATGGCTACACCTTC.

The genes are TRBV27 and TRBJ2-3; D is ambiguous. The CDR3 has 13 amino acids. V dropped 0 bases and J dropped 11 bases, with 12 bases sitting between them. The germline gives CDR1 MNHEY, CDR2 SMNVEV (reference sequence). CDR3 sequence: CASSLSIKSEQYF. CDR3 sequence (DNA): TGTGCCAGCAGTTTATCTATAAAGTCAGAGCAGTATTTT.

This clone was detected once. The J gene is TRBJ1-6, the V gene TRBV2; D remains unclear. The CDR3 runs to 12 residues. V was cut by 8 bases and J by 15 bases, with 17 bases left in between. Germline CDR1 and CDR2: SNHLY and FYNNEI. As DNA, the CDR3 is TGTGCCAGCCTGGGCAGCCGTCGATTCCTCCACTTT. Amino acid sequence: CASLGSRRFLHF.

J is TRBJ2-3 and V is TRBV7-2; a weak D match, TRBD2 (6 bases). This CDR3 has 15 residues. Per the germline V gene, CDR1 is SGHTA and CDR2 is FQGNSA. V lost 1 base, J lost 0 bases, and 8 bases lay in between. The CDR3 region has the DNA TGTGCCAGCAGCTTAGTAGCGGTGAGCACAGATACGCAGTATTTT. This translates into CASSLVAVSTDTQYF.

The chain employs TRBV7-9 and TRBJ2-2, with TRBD1 matching 10 bases. Trimming took 4 bases from V and 11 from J; bases not matched to a gene: 13. This CDR3 spans 16 amino acids. Germline V lookup: CDR1 SEHNR, CDR2 FQNEAQ (reference sequence). In nucleotides, the CDR3 is TGTGCCAGCAGCTCCCCCCGACAGGGGGCGCGAACTGAGCTGTTTTTT. Translating gives CASSSPRQGARTELFF. Full variable domain (rest looked up from reference TRBV7-9 and TRBJ2-2): DTGVSQNPRHKITKRGQNVTFRCDPISEHNRLYWYRQTLGQGPEFLTYFQNEAQLEKSRLLSDRFSAERPKGSFSTLEIQRTEQGDSAMYLCASSSPRQGARTELFFGEGSRLTVL.

The CDR3 loop is CASSEGTGAAYEQYF. The CDR3 DNA reads as TGTGCCAGCAGTGAAGGTACAGGGGCTGCCTACGAGCAGTACTTC. The chain couples TRBV6-1 to TRBJ2-7; 7 bases are a match to TRBD1. The CDR3 sequence is 15 residues long. The V segment lost 1 base and the J segment 2 bases; nucleotides outside the gene matches: 5. Germline-derived CDR1 and CDR2 are MNHNS and SASEGT.